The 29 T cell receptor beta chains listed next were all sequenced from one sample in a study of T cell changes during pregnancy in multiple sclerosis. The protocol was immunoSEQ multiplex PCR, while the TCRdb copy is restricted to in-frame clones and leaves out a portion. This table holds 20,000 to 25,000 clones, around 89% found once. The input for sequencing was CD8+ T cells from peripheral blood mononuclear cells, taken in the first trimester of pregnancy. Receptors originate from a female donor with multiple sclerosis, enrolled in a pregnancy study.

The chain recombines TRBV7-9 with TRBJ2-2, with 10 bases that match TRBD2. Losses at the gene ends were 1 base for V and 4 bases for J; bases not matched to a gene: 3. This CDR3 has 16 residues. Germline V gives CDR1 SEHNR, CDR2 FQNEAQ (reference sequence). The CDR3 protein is CASSLGLAGVTGELFF. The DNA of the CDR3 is TGTGCCAGCAGCTTAGGACTAGCGGGTGTCACCGGGGAGCTGTTTTTT.

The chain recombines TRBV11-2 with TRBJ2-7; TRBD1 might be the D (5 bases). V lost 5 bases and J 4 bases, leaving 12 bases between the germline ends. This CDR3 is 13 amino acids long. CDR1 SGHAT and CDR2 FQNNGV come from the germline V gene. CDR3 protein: CASSLGQDYEQYF. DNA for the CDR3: TGTGCCAGCAGCCTAGGACAAGATTACGAGCAGTACTTC.

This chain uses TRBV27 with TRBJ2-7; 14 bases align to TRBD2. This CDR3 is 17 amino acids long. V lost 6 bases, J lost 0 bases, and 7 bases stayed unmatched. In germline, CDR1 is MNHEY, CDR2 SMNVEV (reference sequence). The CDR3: CASRGLAGDSSSYEQYF. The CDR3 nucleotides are TGTGCCAGCAGGGGACTAGCGGGAGACTCGAGCTCCTACGAGCAGTACTTC.

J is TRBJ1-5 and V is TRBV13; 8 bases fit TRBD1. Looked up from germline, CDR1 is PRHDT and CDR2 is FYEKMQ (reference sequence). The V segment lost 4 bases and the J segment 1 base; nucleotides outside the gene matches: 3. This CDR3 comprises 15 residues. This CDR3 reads CASSSGQESNQPQHF. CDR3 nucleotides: TGTGCCAGCAGCTCGGGACAGGAAAGCAATCAGCCCCAGCATTTT.

CDR3 nucleotide sequence: TGCGCCAGCAGCCATTTTGCCACAGGGGAAACGTTGAAAGCTTTCTTT. Its translation: CASSHFATGETLKAFF. The chain joins TRBV4-1 to TRBJ1-1; 7 bases fit TRBD1. The length of the CDR3 is 16 residues. The V segment lost 3 bases and the J segment 9 bases; nucleotides outside the gene matches: 16. Germline V gene lookup returns CDR1 MGHRA and CDR2 YSYEKL.

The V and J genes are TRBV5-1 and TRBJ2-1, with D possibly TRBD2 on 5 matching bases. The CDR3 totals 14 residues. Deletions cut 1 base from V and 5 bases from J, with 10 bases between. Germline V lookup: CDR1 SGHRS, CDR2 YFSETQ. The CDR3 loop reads CASSLSGMDNEQFF. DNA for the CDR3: TGCGCCAGCAGCTTGTCGGGGATGGACAATGAGCAGTTCTTC.

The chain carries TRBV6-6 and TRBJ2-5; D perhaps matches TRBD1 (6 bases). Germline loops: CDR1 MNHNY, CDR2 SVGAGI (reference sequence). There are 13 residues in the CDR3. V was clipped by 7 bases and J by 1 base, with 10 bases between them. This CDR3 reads CASTTGTQETQYF. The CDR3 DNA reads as TGTGCCAGCACAACAGGGACCCAAGAGACCCAGTACTTC.

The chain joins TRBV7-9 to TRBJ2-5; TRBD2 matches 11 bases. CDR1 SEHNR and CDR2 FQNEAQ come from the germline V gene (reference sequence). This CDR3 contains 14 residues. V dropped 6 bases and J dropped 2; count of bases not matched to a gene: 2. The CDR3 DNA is TGTGCCAGCAGGACTAGCGGGATACAAGAGACCCAGTACTTC. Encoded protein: CASRTSGIQETQYF.

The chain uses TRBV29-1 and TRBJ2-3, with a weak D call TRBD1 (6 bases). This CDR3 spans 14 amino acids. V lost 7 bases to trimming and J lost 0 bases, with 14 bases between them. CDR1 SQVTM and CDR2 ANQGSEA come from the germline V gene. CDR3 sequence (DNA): TGCAGCGGCAACCGGGACACAAGCACAGATACGCAGTATTTT. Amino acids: CSGNRDTSTDTQYF.

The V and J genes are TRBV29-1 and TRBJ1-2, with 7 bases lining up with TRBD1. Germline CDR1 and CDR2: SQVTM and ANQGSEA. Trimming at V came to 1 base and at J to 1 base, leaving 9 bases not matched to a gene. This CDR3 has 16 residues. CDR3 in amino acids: CSVEGAGGPYNYGYTF. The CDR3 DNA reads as TGCAGCGTTGAAGGGGCAGGGGGACCCTATAACTATGGCTACACCTTC.

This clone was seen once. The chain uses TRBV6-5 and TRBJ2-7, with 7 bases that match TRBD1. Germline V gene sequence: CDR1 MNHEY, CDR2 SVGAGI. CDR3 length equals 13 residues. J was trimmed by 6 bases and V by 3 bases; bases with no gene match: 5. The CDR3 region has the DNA TGTGCCAGCAGTTATAAAACAGGGGCCGAGCAGTACTTC. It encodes CASSYKTGAEQYF.

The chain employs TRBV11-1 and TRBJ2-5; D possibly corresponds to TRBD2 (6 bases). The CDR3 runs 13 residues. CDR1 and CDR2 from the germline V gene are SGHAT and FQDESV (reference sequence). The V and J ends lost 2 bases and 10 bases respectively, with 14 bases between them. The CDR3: CASSLPGLPLQYF. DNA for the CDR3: TGTGCCAGCAGCTTACCGGGACTCCCCCTCCAGTACTTC. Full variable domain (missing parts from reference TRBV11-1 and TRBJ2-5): EAEVAQSPRYKITEKSQAVAFWCDPISGHATLYWYRQILGQGPELLVQFQDESVVDDSQLPKDRFSAERLKGVDSTLKIQPAELGDSAMYLCASSLPGLPLQYFGPGTRLLVL.

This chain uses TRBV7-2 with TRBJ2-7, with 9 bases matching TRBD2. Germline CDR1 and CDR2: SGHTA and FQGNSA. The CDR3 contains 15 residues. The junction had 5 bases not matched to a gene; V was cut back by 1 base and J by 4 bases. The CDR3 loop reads CASSLGAGGPYEQYF. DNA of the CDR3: TGTGCCAGCAGCTTAGGCGCGGGAGGGCCATACGAGCAGTACTTC.

This CDR3 reads CASSLGGGGSSYNEQFF. In DNA, the CDR3 is TGTGCCAGCAGCCTAGGGGGGGGCGGGAGCTCCTACAATGAGCAGTTCTTC. The chain carries TRBV2 and TRBJ2-1; TRBD2 might be the D (7 bases). The V gene's germline CDR1 is SNHLY and CDR2 FYNNEI. The CDR3 is 17 residues long. V was clipped by 6 bases and J by 0 bases, with 18 bases between them.

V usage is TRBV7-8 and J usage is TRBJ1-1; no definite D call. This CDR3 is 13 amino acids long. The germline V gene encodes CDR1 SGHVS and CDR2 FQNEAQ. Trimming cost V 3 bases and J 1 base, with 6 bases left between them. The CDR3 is CASSFEKNTEAFF. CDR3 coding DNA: TGTGCCAGCAGCTTCGAGAAGAACACTGAAGCTTTCTTT.

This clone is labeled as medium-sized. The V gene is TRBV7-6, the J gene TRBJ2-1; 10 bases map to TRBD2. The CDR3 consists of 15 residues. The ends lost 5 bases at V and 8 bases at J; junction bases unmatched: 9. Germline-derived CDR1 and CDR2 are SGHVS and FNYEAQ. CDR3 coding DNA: TGTGCCAGCAGCCCCCGGGCTAGCGGGAGTGATGAGCAGTTCTTC. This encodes CASSPRASGSDEQFF.

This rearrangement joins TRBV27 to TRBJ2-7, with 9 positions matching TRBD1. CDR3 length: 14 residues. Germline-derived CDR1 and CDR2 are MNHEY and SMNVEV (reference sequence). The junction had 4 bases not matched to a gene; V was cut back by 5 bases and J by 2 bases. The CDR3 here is CASSHRDRAYEQYF. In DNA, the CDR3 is TGTGCCAGCAGTCACCGGGACAGGGCCTACGAGCAGTACTTC.

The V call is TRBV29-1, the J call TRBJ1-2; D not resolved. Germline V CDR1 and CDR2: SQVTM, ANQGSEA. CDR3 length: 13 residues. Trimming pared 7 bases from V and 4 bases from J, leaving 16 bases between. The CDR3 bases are TGCAGCGCCGTCGGGGATCTGGGCTATGGCTACACCTTC. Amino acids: CSAVGDLGYGYTF.

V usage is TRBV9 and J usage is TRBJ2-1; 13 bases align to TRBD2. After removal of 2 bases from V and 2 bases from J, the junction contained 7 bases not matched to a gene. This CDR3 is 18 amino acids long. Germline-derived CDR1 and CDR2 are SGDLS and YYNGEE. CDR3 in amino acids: CASSVGLAGARAYNEQFF. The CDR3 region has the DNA TGTGCCAGCAGCGTCGGACTAGCGGGAGCTCGCGCCTACAATGAGCAGTTCTTC.

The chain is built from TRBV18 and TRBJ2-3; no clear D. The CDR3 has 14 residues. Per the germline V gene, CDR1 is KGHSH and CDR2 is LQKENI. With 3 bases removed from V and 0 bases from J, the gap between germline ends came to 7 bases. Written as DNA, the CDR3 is TGTGCCAGCTCACCCAACTACAGCACAGATACGCAGTATTTT. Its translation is CASSPNYSTDTQYF.

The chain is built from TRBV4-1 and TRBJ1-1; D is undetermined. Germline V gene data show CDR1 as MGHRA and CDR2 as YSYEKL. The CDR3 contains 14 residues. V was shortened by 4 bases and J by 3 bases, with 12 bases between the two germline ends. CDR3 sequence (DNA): TGCGCCAGCAGCCCGTCCGACAAACACACTGAAGCTTTCTTT. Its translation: CASSPSDKHTEAFF.

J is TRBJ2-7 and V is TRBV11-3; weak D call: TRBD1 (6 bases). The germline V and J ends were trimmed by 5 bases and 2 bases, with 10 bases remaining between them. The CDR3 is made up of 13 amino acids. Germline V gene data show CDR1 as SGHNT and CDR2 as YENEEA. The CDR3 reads CASSQTGTYEQYF. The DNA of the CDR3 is TGTGCCAGCAGCCAGACAGGCACCTACGAGCAGTACTTC.

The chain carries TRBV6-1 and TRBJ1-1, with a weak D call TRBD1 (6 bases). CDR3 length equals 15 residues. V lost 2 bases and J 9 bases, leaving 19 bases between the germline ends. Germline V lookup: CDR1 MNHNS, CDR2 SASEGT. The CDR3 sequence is CASSENRPMDRKAFF. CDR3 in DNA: TGTGCCAGCAGTGAAAACCGCCCTATGGACAGAAAAGCTTTCTTT.

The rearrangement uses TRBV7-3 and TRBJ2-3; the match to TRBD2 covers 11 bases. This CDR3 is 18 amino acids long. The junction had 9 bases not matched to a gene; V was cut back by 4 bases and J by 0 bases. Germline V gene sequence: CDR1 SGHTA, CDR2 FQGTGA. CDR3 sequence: CASSSRLAGPFSTDTQYF. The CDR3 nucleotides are TGTGCCAGCAGCTCCCGACTAGCGGGACCCTTTAGCACAGATACGCAGTATTTT.

The CDR3 sequence is CASSSPHWDYQETQYF. The CDR3 nucleotides read TGTGCCAGCAGTTCGCCCCATTGGGACTACCAAGAGACCCAGTACTTC. This chain uses TRBV28 with TRBJ2-5, with a possible D match to TRBD2 (6 bases). The germline V gene encodes CDR1 MDHEN and CDR2 SYDVKM. Trimming shortened V by 4 bases and J by 0 bases, and 15 bases separated the two germline ends. The CDR3 length is 16 residues.

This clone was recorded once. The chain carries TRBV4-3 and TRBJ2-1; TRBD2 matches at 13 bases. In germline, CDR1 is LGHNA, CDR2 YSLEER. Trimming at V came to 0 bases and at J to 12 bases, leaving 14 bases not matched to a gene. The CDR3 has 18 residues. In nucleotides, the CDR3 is TGCGCCAGCAGCCAAGATCGGGTAGGCGGACTAGCGGGAGCCGTGCAGTTCTTC. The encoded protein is CASSQDRVGGLAGAVQFF.

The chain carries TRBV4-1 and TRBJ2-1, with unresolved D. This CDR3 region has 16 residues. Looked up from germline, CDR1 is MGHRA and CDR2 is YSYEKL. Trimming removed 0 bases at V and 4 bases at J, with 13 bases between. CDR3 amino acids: CASSQELRGGYNEQFF. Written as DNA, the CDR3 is TGCGCCAGCAGCCAAGAACTTCGTGGTGGTTACAATGAGCAGTTCTTC.

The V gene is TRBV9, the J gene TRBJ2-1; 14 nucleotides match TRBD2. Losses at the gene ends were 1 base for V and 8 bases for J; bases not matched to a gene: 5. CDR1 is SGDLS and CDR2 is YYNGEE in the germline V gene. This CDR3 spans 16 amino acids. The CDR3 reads CASSVRTSGRMDEQFF. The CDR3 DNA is TGTGCCAGCAGCGTAAGGACTAGCGGGAGGATGGATGAGCAGTTCTTC.

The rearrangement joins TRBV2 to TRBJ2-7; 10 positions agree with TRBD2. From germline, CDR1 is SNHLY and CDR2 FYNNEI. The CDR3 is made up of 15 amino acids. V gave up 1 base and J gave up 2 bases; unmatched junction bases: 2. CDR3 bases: TGTGCCAGCAGTGAAGTAGCGGGAGGCCCCTACGAGCAGTACTTC. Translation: CASSEVAGGPYEQYF.